This note documents a single T cell receptor (beta chain) sequence. With 6 bases clipped from V and 3 bases from J, the junction kept 7 bases outside the gene matches. The CDR3 is 15 residues long. Germline CDR1 ENHRY, CDR2 SYGVKD. The authors' processing: From reference gene primer amplification, estimates of nucleated cell counts were derived. Measured with immunoSEQ multiplex PCR; TCRdb has only the in-frame clones, and not every one. V, J and clone size were drawn from that table, and D and trimming were deduced from the DNA. Here the sample spans over 250,000 clones, roughly 86% being singletons. The record originates from a study of blood T cell repertoires in COVID-19. Study at large: COVID-19 samples, acute and convalescent, were from the United States, Italy and Spain.

Self-reported history from a screening survey and questionnaire set each donor's cohort. Recovery meant two consecutive negative NP/OP PCR tests, professional clearance, or resolved symptoms. The clonotype comes from a woman aged 25 to 39 who had recovered from COVID-19. J is TRBJ1-4 and V is TRBV10-3; 7 bases fit TRBD1. The specimen sequenced was PBMCs or T cells enriched from blood (not recorded which). The CDR3 loop is CAIRTGTDSNEKLFF. CDR3 DNA: TGTGCCATCAGGACAGGGACTGATTCTAATGAAAAACTGTTTTTT.